A single sample gave rise to the 10 T cell receptor beta chains below, sequenced in a study of radiation and T cells in renal cell carcinoma (dated by TCRdb to about 2020). Library construction relied on the immunoSEQ multiplex PCR assay. TCRdb mirrors the immuneACCESS table, restricted to in-frame sequences. Some clones are absent from its copies; in checked studies, under half trace to an unresolved V gene, and the reason for the others is unknown. In all, the sample holds some 50,000 clones, and about 80% of those were seen once. Around 30% of the sample is in the top ten clones. Interpreted using the paper, the time point label stands for: blood 2 weeks post-SBRT. This specimen's treatment or condition label, per the study, means: 15 Gy SBRT to primary tumor, nephrectomy 4 weeks later. The sample was blood, taken from a patient whose treatment included radiotherapy and nephrectomy. These receptor sequences come from a woman in her sixties or seventies with renal cell carcinoma.

The chain carries TRBV9 and TRBJ2-3; no clear D gene. Germline V CDR1 and CDR2: SGDLS, YYNGEE. The V and J ends lost 2 bases and 2 bases respectively, with 12 bases between them. This CDR3 has 15 amino acids. DNA of the CDR3: TGTGCCAGCAGCGTGCGGTGGGCAACCACAGATACGCAGTATTTT. Translated, it gives CASSVRWATTDTQYF.

This chain uses TRBV18 with TRBJ1-2, with TRBD1 identical over 10 bases. J lost 8 bases, V lost 6 bases, and 9 bases had no gene match. The CDR3 totals 14 residues. Germline assignment: CDR1 KGHSH and CDR2 LQKENI. The CDR3 region is CASSLGQGEGGYTF. As DNA, the CDR3 is TGTGCCAGCTCCCTCGGACAGGGGGAGGGCGGCTACACCTTC. Full variable domain (rest looked up from reference TRBV18 and TRBJ1-2): NAGVMQNPRHLVRRRGQEARLRCSPMKGHSHVYWYRQLPEEGLKFMVYLQKENIIDESGMPKERFSAEFPKEGPSILRIQQVVRGDSAAYFCASSLGQGEGGYTFGSGTRLTVV.

The chain links TRBV7-9 to TRBJ2-7; TRBD2 might be the D (6 bases). Germline CDR1 SEHNR, CDR2 FQNEAQ (reference sequence). V was shortened by 5 bases and J by 11 bases, with 16 bases between the two germline ends. CDR3 size: 12 residues. CDR3 in DNA: TGTGCCAGCAGCGCGGGGCCGTCAATTAAGTACTTC. Residues: CASSAGPSIKYF.

V usage is TRBV10-3 and J usage is TRBJ1-1; D not certain. This CDR3 is 14 amino acids long. Germline V gives CDR1 ENHRY, CDR2 SYGVKD. Deletions cut 3 bases from V and 4 bases from J, with 12 bases between. The CDR3 DNA reads as TGTGCCATCAGTGAACCCCCGGAGGGCACTGAAGCTTTCTTT. Protein product: CAISEPPEGTEAFF.

This clone was counted a single time. The rearrangement uses TRBV11-2 and TRBJ2-1; D remains ambiguous. The CDR3 sequence is 13 residues long. Germline lookup yields CDR1 SGHAT and CDR2 FQNNGV. Trimming cost V 6 bases and J 4 bases, with 10 bases left between them. The CDR3 DNA reads as TGTGCCAGCAGTCTCACCACTTACAATGAGCAGTTCTTC. The encoded protein is CASSLTTYNEQFF.

This clone was detected only once. The chain employs TRBV7-9 and TRBJ2-1; D might be TRBD1 or TRBD2, each matching 8 bases. The V end lost 5 bases, the J end lost 4 bases, and 18 bases lay between the germline ends. The CDR3 runs to 16 residues. Germline values: CDR1 SEHNR, CDR2 FQNEAQ (reference sequence). CDR3 protein: CASSGQGLAGYNEQFF. The CDR3 bases are TGTGCCAGCAGCGGACAGGGTTTAGCGGGGTACAATGAGCAGTTCTTC. Full variable domain (missing parts from reference TRBV7-9 and TRBJ2-1): DTGVSQNPRHKITKRGQNVTFRCDPISEHNRLYWYRQTLGQGPEFLTYFQNEAQLEKSRLLSDRFSAERPKGSFSTLEIQRTEQGDSAMYLCASSGQGLAGYNEQFFGPGTRLTVL.

The gene calls are TRBV6-1 and TRBJ2-5; 9 bases match TRBD1. The junction had 5 bases not matched to a gene; V was cut back by 1 base and J by 5 bases. CDR1 and CDR2 from the germline V gene are MNHNS and SASEGT. CDR3 length: 15 amino acids. The CDR3 reads CASSEGQGVHETQYF. CDR3 nucleotides: TGTGCCAGCAGTGAAGGACAGGGGGTCCACGAGACCCAGTACTTC.

V is TRBV27 and J is TRBJ2-5; TRBD2 agrees at 8 bases. The J segment lost 4 bases and the V segment lost 5 bases, leaving 12 bases of the junction unmatched. The germline V gene has CDR1 MNHEY and CDR2 SMNVEV (reference sequence). CDR3 length: 16 residues. In nucleotides, the CDR3 is TGTGCCAGCAGTCCCCTAGGGACTAGGGAGGGAGAGACCCAGTACTTC. This encodes CASSPLGTREGETQYF.

The chain links TRBV4-1 to TRBJ2-1; 11 bases are shared with TRBD2. Germline-derived CDR1 and CDR2 are MGHRA and YSYEKL. Trimming cost V 8 bases and J 3 bases; bases outside gene matches: 6. The CDR3 is 15 residues long. The CDR3 coding sequence is TGCGCCAGCGTCGGGACTAGCGGTAGCTACAATGAGCAGTTCTTC. It encodes CASVGTSGSYNEQFF.

This sequence joins TRBV19 and TRBJ2-7; D remains ambiguous. Trimming stripped 3 bases from V and 0 bases from J, with 9 bases between. In germline, CDR1 is LNHDA, CDR2 SQIVND (reference sequence). CDR3 length equals 14 residues. CDR3 residues: CASSIRPYSYEQYF. The DNA for the CDR3 is TGTGCCAGTAGTATTCGGCCTTACTCCTACGAGCAGTACTTC. The entire variable domain, with the rest obtained from reference TRBV19 and TRBJ2-7, is as follows: DGGITQSPKYLFRKEGQNVTLSCEQNLNHDAMYWYRQDPGQGLRLIYYSQIVNDFQKGDIAEGYSVSREKKESFPLTVTSAQKNPTAFYLCASSIRPYSYEQYFGPGTRLTVT.